This T cell receptor beta chain appears in the sequencing data of a study of blood T cells in healthy people across ages. Broader study findings: Total diversity from one million sequenced T cells was likely underestimated. Lack of knowledge of donor CMV status possibly confounded expanded clonotype changes.

Worth noting for this clonotype: What it binds is unknown. Its ends do not fully match the called genes, so a read error is possible.

CDR1 SEHNR and CDR2 FQNEAQ come from the germline V gene (reference sequence). The CDR3 covers 15 residues. Using a J-beta primer mix together with a sample-barcoded 5' primer, a second PCR was run for about 6 to 11 cycles. Each cDNA molecule, via a template-switch adaptor with 12 random nucleotides, was tagged. TCRdb re-derived calls from the 5' RACE reads in MiXCR, one entry per CDR3 protein. Of around 750,000 distinct CDR3 sequences in the sample, 53% are singletons; the top ten hold 41%. The chain recombines TRBV7-9 with TRBJ1-2, with no clear D. This clonotype originated in an elderly man in good health. Sequenced: blood. The CDR3 DNA follows: TGTGCTAGCAGCTTAGGTGGAGCAGCTAACTATGGCTACACCTTC. Its protein product is CASSLGGAANYGYTF. The whole variable domain, filled in from reference TRBV7-9 and TRBJ1-2, reads DTGVSQNPRHKITKRGQNVTFRCDPISEHNRLYWYRQTLGQGPEFLTYFQNEAQLEKSRLLSDRFSAERPKGSFSTLEIQRTEQGDSAMYLCASSLGGAANYGYTFGSGTRLTVV.